This TCR beta chain originates from a study of shared clonotypes between healthy human individuals. TCRdb's copy holds only in-frame clones and misses some; the assay was immunoSEQ multiplex PCR. The sample shows roughly 2,500,000 clones, over 85% of them seen only once. The CDR3 runs 14 residues. From germline, CDR1 is SGHTA and CDR2 FQGNSA. Deletions cut 4 bases from V and 0 bases from J, with 10 bases between. In the case of this clone: The identical CDR3 is also encoded by other nucleotide sequences in the sample.

Sequencing used naive CD4+ T cells from PBMCs. Subset defined: CD45RA+ positively selected. The clonotype comes from a young man in good health. Some clones in this sample may be carry-over from other donors' samples. This sequence joins TRBV7-2 and TRBJ2-7; D is perhaps TRBD2 (5 bases). The CDR3 region has the DNA TGTGCCAGCAGCTCCGGAGGATCCTCCTACGAGCAGTACTTC. Translation gives CASSSGGSSYEQYF.